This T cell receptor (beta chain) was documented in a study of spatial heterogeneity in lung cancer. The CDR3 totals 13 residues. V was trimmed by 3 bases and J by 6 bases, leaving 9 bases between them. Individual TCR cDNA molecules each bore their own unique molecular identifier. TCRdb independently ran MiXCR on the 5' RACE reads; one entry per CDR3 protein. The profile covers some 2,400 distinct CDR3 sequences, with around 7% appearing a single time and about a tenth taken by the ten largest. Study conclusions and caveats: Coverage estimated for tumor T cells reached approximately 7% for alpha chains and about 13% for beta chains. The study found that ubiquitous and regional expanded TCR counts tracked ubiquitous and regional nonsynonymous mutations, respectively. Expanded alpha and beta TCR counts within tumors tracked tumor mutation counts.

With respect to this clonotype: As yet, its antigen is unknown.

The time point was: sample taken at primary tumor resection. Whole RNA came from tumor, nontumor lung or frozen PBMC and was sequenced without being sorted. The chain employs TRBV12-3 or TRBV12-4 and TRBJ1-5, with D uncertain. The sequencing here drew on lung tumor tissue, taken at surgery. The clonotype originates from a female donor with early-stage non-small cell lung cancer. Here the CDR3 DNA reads TGTGCCAGCAGTTTCGATTACAGTCAGCCCCAGCATTTT. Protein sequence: CASSFDYSQPQHF.